The 19 T cell receptor beta chains given below trace back to one sample, sequenced in a study of Ad26.COV2.S vaccination and SARS-CoV-2 variants. Clones were read by immunoSEQ multiplex PCR, and TCRdb kept only the in-frame ones, dropping some. The profile shows fewer than 400,000 clones, around nine tenths of them singletons. Documented treatment: about 20 received Ad26.COV2.S at low or high dose, single or two shots; about five received placebo; per-sample allocation not given. Sampling was performed 63 days after the first vaccine or placebo injection. Sequenced here: peripheral blood, sampled in a trial of Ad26.COV2.S vaccine versus placebo. These receptors were collected from a person between 18 and 60 years old who received the Ad26.COV2.S COVID-19 vaccine or a placebo.

The chain links TRBV10-3 to TRBJ2-5; tentative D call: TRBD2 (6 bases). V shed 3 bases and J shed 2 bases, with 19 bases lying between them. CDR1 is ENHRY and CDR2 is SYGVKD in the germline V gene. The CDR3 is 17 amino acids. The CDR3 DNA reads TGTGCCATCAGTGACCTAGGCCCGGGTGGGGGGCAAGAGACCCAGTACTTC. This translates into CAISDLGPGGGQETQYF.

The chain combines TRBV12-5 with TRBJ2-2, with D possibly TRBD2 on 7 matching bases. This CDR3 comprises 16 residues. Germline CDR1 reads LGHNT; CDR2 reads FRNRAP. V was trimmed by 5 bases and J by 1 base, leaving 14 bases between them. CDR3 region: CASGPNGGQNTGELFF. The CDR3 bases are TGTGCTAGTGGTCCCAACGGGGGGCAGAACACCGGGGAGCTGTTTTTT.

The chain joins TRBV2 to TRBJ1-1; D remains unclear. The CDR3 has 13 residues. Trimming cost V 2 bases and J 2 bases, with 6 bases left between them. Germline lookup yields CDR1 SNHLY and CDR2 FYNNEI. CDR3 sequence (DNA): TGTGCCAGCAGTGAAAACAGAAACACTGAAGCTTTCTTT. It encodes CASSENRNTEAFF.

The chain joins TRBV7-6 to TRBJ1-1, with a weak D call TRBD1 (5 bases). From germline, CDR1 is SGHVS and CDR2 FNYEAQ. V was pared by 4 bases and J by 3 bases, with 15 bases between. This CDR3 is built from 15 residues. The CDR3 here is CASSSYSPGDTEAFF. CDR3 in DNA: TGTGCCAGCAGCTCATACAGCCCGGGGGACACTGAAGCTTTCTTT.

The chain joins TRBV5-1 to TRBJ2-5, with TRBD2 matching over 9 bases. The ends lost 1 base at V and 1 base at J; junction bases unmatched: 11. CDR3 length: 18 amino acids. Germline-derived CDR1 and CDR2 are SGHRS and YFSETQ. The CDR3 loop is CASSLKLAGANFQETQYF. The CDR3 coding sequence is TGCGCCAGCAGCTTGAAGTTAGCGGGGGCAAATTTCCAAGAGACCCAGTACTTC.

This clone was found many times. This rearrangement joins TRBV11-1 to TRBJ1-2; maybe TRBD1 (6 bases). Germline V lookup: CDR1 SGHAT, CDR2 FQDESV (reference sequence). The V end was cut by 4 bases, the J end by 5 bases, with 17 bases between. This CDR3 comprises 15 residues. CDR3 nucleotide sequence: TGTGCCAGCAGCTCCACCGGGACAAGACTGTATGGCTACACCTTC. Encoded protein: CASSSTGTRLYGYTF.

The chain uses TRBV10-3 and TRBJ2-5, with 7 positions matching TRBD1. The CDR3 extends over 13 amino acids. The V gene end was trimmed by 4 bases and the J gene end by 3 bases; junction bases not matched to a gene: 2. Looked up from germline, CDR1 is ENHRY and CDR2 is SYGVKD. CDR3: CAISGQGKETQYF. CDR3 nucleotide sequence: TGTGCCATCAGTGGACAGGGTAAAGAGACCCAGTACTTC.

This sequence joins TRBV6-6 and TRBJ1-4; no clear D gene. Germline V CDR1 and CDR2: MNHNY, SVGAGI (reference sequence). V was trimmed by 5 bases and J by 7 bases, leaving 14 bases between them. CDR3 length equals 14 residues. CDR3 sequence (DNA): TGTGCCAGCAGTAACCTAGGTGGTACTGAAAAACTGTTTTTT. This translates into CASSNLGGTEKLFF.

The V call is TRBV7-8, the J call TRBJ2-1; tentatively, D is TRBD2 (7 bases). The germline CDR1 and CDR2 sequences are SGHVS and FQNEAQ. The ends were cut back, 5 bases at V and 2 bases at J, with 13 bases in the middle. CDR3 length: 15 residues. CDR3 sequence reads: CASSVRGPAYNEQFF. In DNA, the CDR3 is TGTGCCAGCAGCGTGCGGGGGCCAGCCTACAATGAGCAGTTCTTC.

There are a few counts of this clone. V and J are TRBV6-5 and TRBJ2-7; a possible D gene is TRBD1 (5 bases). The CDR3 runs 11 residues. Germline-derived CDR1 and CDR2 are MNHEY and SVGAGI. V was cut by 7 bases and J by 2 bases, with 6 bases left in between. Here the CDR3 DNA reads TGTGCCAGCAAACAGGCCTACGAGCAGTACTTC. Translation: CASKQAYEQYF.

This clone was recorded only once. V is TRBV2 and J is TRBJ2-3; D remains ambiguous. The germline V gene encodes CDR1 SNHLY and CDR2 FYNNEI. The ends were cut back, 3 bases at V and 4 bases at J, with 8 bases in the middle. This CDR3 contains 13 residues. CDR3: CASSEEWADTQYF. The DNA for the CDR3 is TGTGCCAGCAGTGAGGAGTGGGCAGATACGCAGTATTTT. Using reference TRBV2 and TRBJ2-3 for the parts outside the CDR3, the full variable domain is EPEVTQTPSHQVTQMGQEVILRCVPISNHLYFYWYRQILGQKVEFLVSFYNNEISEKSEIFDDQFSVERPDGSNFTLKIRSTKLEDSAMYFCASSEEWADTQYFGPGTRLTVL.

The rearrangement uses TRBV9 and TRBJ2-5; D might be TRBD1 (6 bases). CDR3 size: 16 residues. Germline-derived CDR1 and CDR2 are SGDLS and YYNGEE. The V gene lost 4 bases and the J gene lost 6 bases, with 22 bases spanning the gap. The CDR3 sequence is CASSQGSQGGRQTQYF. DNA of the CDR3: TGTGCCAGCAGCCAGGGGAGCCAGGGCGGACGCCAGACCCAGTACTTC.

This clone was counted a single time. The rearrangement joins TRBV10-3 to TRBJ1-1, with TRBD1 identical over 8 bases. The CDR3 covers 14 residues. The germline gives CDR1 ENHRY, CDR2 SYGVKD. V lost 2 bases to trimming and J lost 7 bases; unmatched junction nucleotides: 6. CDR3 residues: CAISEAAGQGEAFF. DNA of the CDR3: TGTGCCATCAGTGAGGCGGCTGGACAGGGTGAAGCTTTCTTT.

V usage is TRBV7-8 and J usage is TRBJ1-6; TRBD1 matches 9 bases. This CDR3 has 17 residues. The germline V gene encodes CDR1 SGHVS and CDR2 FQNEAQ. V was clipped by 4 bases and J by 7 bases; unmatched bases: 11. CDR3 sequence (DNA): TGTGCCAGCAGCTCTATTCCGGGACAGGGTTTAAATTCACCCCTCCACTTT. Its protein is CASSSIPGQGLNSPLHF.

The V gene is TRBV27, the J gene TRBJ2-7, with D possibly matching TRBD1 (6 bases). Trimming shortened V by 5 bases and J by 1 base, and 9 bases separated the two germline ends. This CDR3 has 13 residues. Germline assignment: CDR1 MNHEY and CDR2 SMNVEV (reference sequence). CDR3 bases: TGTGCCAGCAGTCCGGGGACATCCTACGAGCAGTACTTC. Protein: CASSPGTSYEQYF.

The chain uses TRBV5-6 and TRBJ2-7; D gene ambiguous. This CDR3 has 12 amino acids. V was clipped by 4 bases and J by 6 bases, with 11 bases between them. Germline-derived CDR1 and CDR2 are SGHDT and YYEEEE. This chain's CDR3 is CASSLGRIEQYF. The CDR3 DNA follows: TGTGCCAGCAGCCTCGGAAGGATCGAGCAGTACTTC.

The V call is TRBV5-4, the J call TRBJ1-2; no clear D. Looked up from germline, CDR1 is SGHNT and CDR2 is YYREEE (reference sequence). Trimming removed 4 bases at V and 3 bases at J, with 13 bases between. The CDR3 covers 14 residues. CDR3: CASSREPTDYGYTF. CDR3 in DNA: TGTGCCAGCAGCCGGGAGCCGACGGACTATGGCTACACCTTC.

J is TRBJ1-1 and V is TRBV5-5, with D possibly matching TRBD1 (5 bases). Germline V CDR1 and CDR2: SGHKS, YYEKEE (reference sequence). V was cut by 4 bases and J by 0 bases, with 7 bases left in between. The CDR3 consists of 13 residues. For the CDR3, the DNA is TGTGCCAGCAGCCGACAGATGAACACTGAAGCTTTCTTT. Translating gives CASSRQMNTEAFF.

The chain is built from TRBV10-2 and TRBJ1-5; D not resolved. This CDR3 has 15 residues. V was cut by 0 bases and J by 5 bases, with 11 bases left in between. Looked up from germline, CDR1 is WSHSY and CDR2 is SAAADI. This CDR3 reads CASSESTDYYQPQHF. CDR3 in DNA: TGCGCCAGCAGTGAGTCCACAGACTACTATCAGCCCCAGCATTTT.